This passage covers 21 T cell receptor beta chains from one sample sequenced in a study of blood T cell repertoires in COVID-19. The table came from immunoSEQ multiplex PCR; TCRdb's copy has only in-frame clones and leaves some out. This table has fewer than 200,000 clones, about three quarters appearing once. The specimen was peripheral blood. The receptor set was obtained from a woman aged 50 to 60 with active or convalescent COVID-19.

The CDR3 region is CASSQDVRGEIQPQHF. The CDR3 DNA follows: TGCGCCAGCAGCCAAGACGTCAGGGGGGAAATTCAGCCCCAGCATTTT. The rearrangement uses TRBV4-1 and TRBJ1-5; TRBD1 matches at 7 bases. Germline CDR1 MGHRA, CDR2 YSYEKL. The CDR3 consists of 16 residues. V lost 0 bases to trimming and J lost 6 bases; unmatched junction nucleotides: 8.

The J gene is TRBJ2-1, the V gene TRBV19; 10 nucleotides line up with TRBD2. This CDR3 is built from 14 residues. Germline CDR1 reads LNHDA; CDR2 reads SQIVND (reference sequence). The J segment lost 6 bases and the V segment lost 10 bases, leaving 9 bases of the junction unmatched. Here the CDR3 DNA reads TGTGCCACCACGCCGGGACTAGCGAGCAATGAGCAGTTCTTC. This translates into CATTPGLASNEQFF.

This rearrangement joins TRBV14 to TRBJ2-1; 7 bases map to TRBD2. Losses at the gene ends were 1 base for V and 3 bases for J; bases not matched to a gene: 6. Germline V gives CDR1 SGHDN, CDR2 FVKESK. The CDR3 has 16 residues. The DNA of the CDR3 is TGTGCCAGCAGCCAAGGACTCAGCGGGATCTACAATGAGCAGTTCTTC. As protein: CASSQGLSGIYNEQFF.

The gene calls are TRBV30 and TRBJ1-2, with unresolved D. CDR1 and CDR2 (germline): GTSNPN, SVGIG (reference sequence). V was trimmed by 2 bases and J by 0 bases, leaving 7 bases between them. The CDR3 spans 13 residues. The CDR3 region has the DNA TGTGCCTGGAGTTATTCCTCTAACTATGGCTACACCTTC. Residues: CAWSYSSNYGYTF. Combining the CDR3 with reference TRBV30 and TRBJ1-2 gives the whole variable domain SQTIHQWPATLVQPVGSPLSLECTVEGTSNPNLYWYRQAAGRGLQLLFYSVGIGQISSEVPQNLSASRPQDRQFILSSKKLLLSDSGFYLCAWSYSSNYGYTFGSGTRLTVV.

This chain joins TRBV6-5 and TRBJ2-3; 10 nucleotides match TRBD2. Germline CDR1 MNHEY, CDR2 SVGAGI. The CDR3 is made up of 15 amino acids. The ends lost 3 bases at V and 7 bases at J; junction bases unmatched: 7. CDR3 sequence (DNA): TGTGCCAGCAGTTATAGTCTAGCGGGAGATCATACGCAGTATTTT. It specifies CASSYSLAGDHTQYF.

This sequence joins TRBV6-5 and TRBJ1-5; D is uncertain. V dropped 8 bases and J dropped 6 bases, with 11 bases sitting between them. From germline, CDR1 is MNHEY and CDR2 SVGAGI. The CDR3 extends over 12 amino acids. The CDR3 here is CASGSGRQPQHF. For the CDR3, the DNA is TGTGCCAGCGGGAGCGGTCGTCAGCCCCAGCATTTT.

The chain is built from TRBV2 and TRBJ2-3; 10 bases are a match to TRBD2. CDR3 length: 14 residues. The V segment lost 5 bases and the J segment 3 bases; nucleotides outside the gene matches: 2. Per the germline V gene, CDR1 is SNHLY and CDR2 is FYNNEI. The CDR3 loop is CASSLAGATDTQYF. The CDR3 coding sequence is TGTGCCAGCAGTCTAGCGGGGGCGACAGATACGCAGTATTTT.

The V and J genes are TRBV7-3 and TRBJ1-1; 9 positions agree with TRBD1. CDR3 length: 15 residues. CDR1 SGHTA and CDR2 FQGTGA come from the germline V gene. V was clipped by 4 bases and J by 4 bases; unmatched bases: 7. The chain's CDR3 is CASSSYRDRATEAFF. The CDR3, as DNA: TGTGCCAGCAGCTCATACCGGGACAGGGCCACTGAAGCTTTCTTT.

The V call is TRBV7-8, the J call TRBJ2-3, with D possibly being TRBD2 (5 bases). The CDR3 is 11 amino acids. Trimming cost V 5 bases and J 14 bases, with 14 bases left between them. Germline-derived CDR1 and CDR2 are SGHVS and FQNEAQ. The CDR3 protein is CASSLGGGPYF. The DNA of the CDR3 is TGTGCCAGCAGCCTAGGCGGAGGTCCGTATTTT.

V usage is TRBV10-2 and J usage is TRBJ1-1, with 7 bases aligning to TRBD1. This CDR3 contains 14 residues. Per the germline V gene, CDR1 is WSHSY and CDR2 is SAAADI. The J segment lost 4 bases and the V segment lost 6 bases, leaving 8 bases of the junction unmatched. The CDR3 DNA sequence: TGCGCCAGCAGGGCGGACAGGAGGTCCACTGAAGCTTTCTTT. This translates into CASRADRRSTEAFF.

This clone was recorded a few times. The chain recombines TRBV7-9 with TRBJ1-1, with D possibly TRBD1 on 5 matching bases. The V end was cut by 5 bases, the J end by 3 bases, with 13 bases between. CDR1 and CDR2 from the germline V gene are SEHNR and FQNEAQ (reference sequence). This CDR3 is 14 amino acids long. The CDR3 sequence: CASSPGLLDTEAFF. CDR3 coding DNA: TGTGCCAGCAGCCCGGGACTCCTGGACACTGAAGCTTTCTTT.

The chain has TRBV9 and TRBJ2-3, with D possibly being TRBD2 (6 bases). The germline V gene encodes CDR1 SGDLS and CDR2 YYNGEE. The CDR3 length is 16 residues. Trimming took 3 bases from V and 0 from J, leaving 14 bases between them. In DNA form, the CDR3 reads TGTGCCAGCAGCGCCATGGCGGGGTCAAGCACAGATACGCAGTATTTT. Encoded protein: CASSAMAGSSTDTQYF.

The J gene is TRBJ2-7, the V gene TRBV4-3; 7 bases fit TRBD1. The V segment lost 1 base and the J segment 6 bases; nucleotides outside the gene matches: 6. CDR3 length: 14 amino acids. CDR1 and CDR2 (germline): LGHNA, YSLEER. DNA for the CDR3: TGCGCCAGCAGCCAAGTTACAGGGGAGCGCGAGCAGTACTTC. Protein sequence: CASSQVTGEREQYF.

V is TRBV30 and J is TRBJ1-2, with TRBD1 matching over 8 bases. Germline V lookup: CDR1 GTSNPN, CDR2 SVGIG (reference sequence). The V segment lost 3 bases and the J segment 8 bases; nucleotides outside the gene matches: 8. The length of the CDR3 is 13 residues. CDR3 DNA sequence: TGTGCCTGGAGAAGGACAGGGCCGGGGGGCTACACCTTC. Its translation: CAWRRTGPGGYTF.

V gene TRBV5-6 combines with J gene TRBJ2-7; 11 nucleotides align to TRBD2. Germline V gene data show CDR1 as SGHDT and CDR2 as YYEEEE. The J segment lost 6 bases and the V segment lost 0 bases, leaving 8 bases of the junction unmatched. This CDR3 comprises 16 residues. CDR3 region: CASSLAELAGVREQYF. Written as DNA, the CDR3 is TGTGCCAGCAGCTTGGCGGAACTAGCGGGAGTCCGCGAGCAGTACTTC.

A few counts support this clone. The CDR3 reads CASSSRGGQGGYGYTF. For the CDR3, the DNA is TGTGCCAGCAGTTCCAGGGGGGGACAGGGTGGCTATGGCTACACCTTC. The chain couples TRBV28 to TRBJ1-2; TRBD1 matches 9 bases. The germline CDR1 and CDR2 sequences are MDHEN and SYDVKM. V shed 4 bases and J 4 bases; nucleotides not matched to a gene: 10. CDR3 size: 16 residues.

This chain joins TRBV7-9 and TRBJ2-3, with TRBD2 matching over 10 bases. The CDR3 sequence is 15 residues long. V lost 2 bases, J lost 5 bases, and 4 bases stayed unmatched. Germline V gene lookup returns CDR1 SEHNR and CDR2 FQNEAQ (reference sequence). This CDR3 reads CASSLRGTSEDTQYF. CDR3 DNA: TGTGCCAGCAGCTTAAGAGGGACTAGCGAAGATACGCAGTATTTT.

This clone was counted a single time. The chain uses TRBV6-2 or TRBV6-3 and TRBJ1-2, with a possible D match to TRBD1 (6 bases). Trimming took 2 bases from V and 6 from J, leaving 19 bases between them. The CDR3 spans 16 residues. Germline CDR1 and CDR2: MNHEY and SVGEGT. CDR3 protein: CASSYDEPTGSNGYTF. In nucleotides, the CDR3 is TGTGCCAGCAGTTACGACGAACCGACAGGCTCCAATGGCTACACCTTC.

The sample holds one count of this clone. The chain links TRBV5-1 to TRBJ2-1; 11 bases agree with TRBD2. CDR1 is SGHRS, CDR2 YFSETQ, per germline. Trimming removed 3 bases from V and 4 bases from J; junction bases left unmatched: 6. The CDR3 has 16 residues. CDR3 in DNA: TGCGCCAGCAGCTCGTTGACTAGCGGGATTTACAATGAGCAGTTCTTC. It codes for CASSSLTSGIYNEQFF.

The chain combines TRBV6-2 or TRBV6-3 with TRBJ2-7; maybe TRBD1 (6 bases). The CDR3 contains 15 residues. The V end was cut by 7 bases, the J end by 2 bases, with 18 bases between. The V gene's germline CDR1 is MNHEY and CDR2 SVGEGT. The CDR3 DNA is TGTGCCAGCATCCCGACAGGAGGCCCCCCCTACGAGCAGTACTTC. Protein sequence: CASIPTGGPPYEQYF.

The chain couples TRBV4-3 to TRBJ2-3; a weak D match, TRBD2 (6 bases). The CDR3 totals 17 residues. Germline lookup yields CDR1 LGHNA and CDR2 YSLEER. V was clipped by 1 base and J by 2 bases, with 16 bases between them. The DNA of the CDR3 is TGCGCCAGCAGCCAAGCCCTCTTAGCGGAAACCACAGATACGCAGTATTTT. Translating gives CASSQALLAETTDTQYF.